The next 11 T cell receptor beta chains were all read from a single sample in a study of cytomegalovirus exposure and HLA in healthy donors. PCR involved 60 Vbeta and 13 Jbeta primers. Method: immunoSEQ multiplex PCR; TCRdb's copy keeps in-frame clones and lacks some. There are about 120,000 clones in the sample; 77% occur only once, and about 5.8% lies in the top ten. The sequenced sample was PBMCs. These receptors were collected from a man between 18 and 29 years old in good health and CMV-seropositive.

The chain carries TRBV7-8 and TRBJ1-2, with TRBD1 matching 12 bases. The V gene end was trimmed by 4 bases and the J gene end by 1 base; junction bases not matched to a gene: 10. The CDR3 extends over 18 amino acids. Germline CDR1 SGHVS, CDR2 FQNEAQ. This CDR3 is CASSSRPGQGAHNYGYTF. CDR3 DNA sequence: TGTGCCAGCAGCTCTAGGCCGGGACAGGGGGCGCATAACTATGGCTACACCTTC.

The V gene is TRBV7-3, the J gene TRBJ2-7; 13 bases align to TRBD2. The CDR3 totals 18 residues. Germline lookup yields CDR1 SGHTA and CDR2 FQGTGA. With 2 bases clipped from V and 3 bases from J, the junction kept 10 bases outside the gene matches. In nucleotides, the CDR3 is TGTGCCAGCAGCTTATCCTCACTAGCGGGAGGGCCAGGCTACGAGCAGTACTTC. This encodes CASSLSSLAGGPGYEQYF.

The rearrangement links TRBV6-5 to TRBJ1-2; D uncertain. Germline CDR1 and CDR2: MNHEY and SVGAGI. The CDR3 totals 15 residues. Trimming took 2 bases from V and 5 from J, leaving 15 bases between them. Here the CDR3 reads CASSYGRGFRYGYTF. CDR3 nucleotides: TGTGCCAGCAGTTACGGACGCGGGTTTCGGTATGGCTACACCTTC.

CDR3 bases: TGTGCCACCAGCGAGCGGGGCGGGACCACAGATACGCAGTATTTT. This encodes CATSERGGTTDTQYF. The chain couples TRBV15 to TRBJ2-3; 7 nucleotides agree with TRBD2. The CDR3 is 15 amino acids. J gave up 2 bases and V 5 bases, and 7 bases lay outside the gene matches. Germline V CDR1 and CDR2: LNHNV, YYDKDF (reference sequence).

This clone has more than one count but fewer than ten. The chain uses TRBV4-1 and TRBJ2-1; D gene ambiguous. Germline CDR1 reads MGHRA; CDR2 reads YSYEKL. This CDR3 region has 15 residues. V dropped 0 bases and J dropped 8 bases, with 14 bases sitting between them. The CDR3 coding sequence is TGCGCCAGCAGCCAAGATCCCCGGAGTACACATGAGCAGTTCTTC. Its protein product is CASSQDPRSTHEQFF.

This chain uses TRBV7-6 with TRBJ2-1, with 10 bases fitting TRBD1. V was pared by 6 bases and J by 12 bases, with 5 bases of the junction left unmatched. The length of the CDR3 is 12 residues. Germline CDR1 and CDR2: SGHVS and FNYEAQ. The CDR3, as DNA: TGTGCCAGCAGTTCGACAGGGGGCACGCAGTTCTTC. Its protein product is CASSSTGGTQFF.

V gene TRBV28 combines with J gene TRBJ2-1; TRBD2 matches 13 bases. There are 14 residues in the CDR3. From germline, CDR1 is MDHEN and CDR2 SYDVKM. V was pared by 6 bases and J by 10 bases, with 6 bases of the junction left unmatched. CDR3 in amino acids: CASRWTSGGGEQFF. The DNA for the CDR3 is TGTGCCAGCAGATGGACTAGCGGGGGAGGCGAGCAGTTCTTC.

The CDR3 reads CASTYDILYTEAFF. In DNA form, the CDR3 reads TGTGCCAGTACCTACGACATCTTGTACACTGAAGCTTTCTTT. The chain has TRBV19 and TRBJ1-1; D remains ambiguous. The length of the CDR3 is 14 residues. Germline V gene data show CDR1 as LNHDA and CDR2 as SQIVND (reference sequence). Trimming left V 7 bases short and J 3 bases short, with 15 bases between.

The chain employs TRBV6-5 and TRBJ2-7, with 9 bases identical to TRBD1. Germline lookup yields CDR1 MNHEY and CDR2 SVGAGI. This CDR3 is 14 amino acids long. The junction had 3 bases not matched to a gene; V was cut back by 1 base and J by 5 bases. The chain's CDR3 is CASSYWTGANEQYF. The CDR3 bases are TGTGCCAGCAGTTACTGGACAGGGGCGAACGAGCAGTACTTC.

The chain has TRBV6-5 and TRBJ2-5; D is uncertain. With the DNA end fitting TRBJ2-7 better, the J assignment may be wrong. The germline V gene has CDR1 MNHEY and CDR2 SVGAGI. There are 15 residues in the CDR3. CDR3 residues: CASSYSEASSYEQYF. The CDR3 region has the DNA TGTGCCAGCAGTTACTCCGAGGCTAGCTCCTACGAGCAGTACTTC.

The chain recombines TRBV7-2 with TRBJ2-3, with TRBD2 matching over 12 bases. J gave up 4 bases and V 1 base, and 6 bases lay outside the gene matches. CDR1 and CDR2 from the germline V gene are SGHTA and FQGNSA. This CDR3 region has 17 residues. The CDR3 loop reads CASSLVRLAGGPDTQYF. CDR3 DNA sequence: TGTGCCAGCAGCTTAGTGCGGCTAGCGGGGGGGCCAGATACGCAGTATTTT.